The clone carrying this T cell receptor beta chain was counted a few times. Its antigen is not identified. The data stem from a study of T cells in Graves' hyperthyroidism and ophthalmopathy. Whole-study findings and limits: Researchers report that a 13 V-J model separated ophthalmopathy from stable hyperthyroidism. Among thyroid clonotypes expanded above 0.001, most also appeared in blood.

TCR beta CDR3 sequences were amplified from RNA transcripts. The TCR CDR3 first-round RT-PCR relied on the HTBI primer set. TCRdb analysed the multiplex PCR reads with MiXCR anew, one entry per CDR3 protein. This repertoire shows about 350,000 distinct CDR3 sequences, about 13% found once; its top ten account for 34%. Trimming took 1 base from V and 9 from J, leaving 9 bases between them. Germline V gives CDR1 DFQATT, CDR2 SNEGSKA (reference sequence). CDR3 length: 11 residues. The chain joins TRBV20-1 to TRBJ2-5, with no clear D. The clonotype originates from a woman in her forties with Graves' ophthalmopathy. Sequencing was carried out using blood. This CDR3 is CSARAYYSQYF. CDR3 nucleotides: TGCAGTGCTAGAGCTTACTATTCCCAGTACTTC.